The 30 T cell receptor beta chains listed next were all sequenced from one sample in a study of CD4 and CD8 cells across lung adenocarcinoma regions. TCRdb independently ran MiXCR on the PCR reads; one entry per CDR3 protein. The data hold thousands of distinct CDR3 sequences, with roughly 57% observed a single time. The sample taken for sequencing was CD8+ T cells from the center of a lung tumor. The receptors were gathered from a male donor with lung adenocarcinoma. The CD4 and CD8 labels of this study may be unreliable.

The gene calls are TRBV6-1 and TRBJ2-7, with TRBD1 identical over 7 bases. CDR1 is MNHNS and CDR2 is SASEGT in the germline V gene. Trimming took 6 bases from V and 6 from J; bases not matched to a gene: 8. The CDR3 totals 13 residues. This CDR3 is CASSQGVGREQYF. As DNA, the CDR3 is TGTGCCAGCAGCCAGGGGGTCGGGCGCGAGCAGTACTTC.

Notes on this clonotype: The conserved final phenylalanine or tryptophan is absent from the CDR3, which likely points to a read error. Because the CDR3's place on the DNA is in doubt, the DNA is left out and the CDR3 is given as listed by TCRdb. The genes are TRBV18 and TRBJ2-5; TRBD2 reflects the table's D call only, with no check against the DNA. The CDR3 has 11 amino acids, counting both end residues. CDR1 and CDR2 (germline): KGHSH, LQKENI. CDR3 sequence reads: CAQLTRSPSPP.

Note on this clonotype: One junction end disagrees with the germline gene, perhaps due to a read error. The chain couples TRBV4-1 to TRBJ2-3; D remains unclear. The CDR3 is 14 amino acids. CDR1 and CDR2 from the germline V gene are MGHRA and YSYEKL. CDR3 loop: CASSPNIGNVTQYF. The CDR3 bases are TGCGCCAGCAGCCCTAACATAGGAAACGTTACTCAGTATTTC.

The genes are TRBV6-1 and TRBJ2-1; the D is unclear. V shed 6 bases and J shed 5 bases, with 17 bases lying between them. The CDR3 contains 15 residues. Germline-derived CDR1 and CDR2 are MNHNS and SASEGT. In DNA form, the CDR3 reads TGTGCCAGCAGACACACCAACCAGGTCGACAATGAGCAGTTCTTC. Translated: CASRHTNQVDNEQFF.

This chain uses TRBV27 with TRBJ2-5; TRBD1 might be the D (6 bases). This CDR3 has 13 amino acids. V shed 4 bases and J shed 3 bases, with 9 bases lying between them. Germline CDR1 and CDR2: MNHEY and SMNVEV (reference sequence). The CDR3 region is CASSSWTEETQYF. The CDR3 DNA sequence: TGTGCCAGCAGTTCCTGGACAGAAGAGACCCAGTACTTC.

The chain recombines TRBV27 with TRBJ2-1, with 9 bases fitting TRBD1. TRBJ2-5 matches the DNA end more closely, so the J call is doubtful. The CDR3 has 14 amino acids. Germline V gives CDR1 MNHEY, CDR2 SMNVEV (reference sequence). DNA for the CDR3: TGTGCCAGCAGTTCGGACAGGGGTTGGGAGACCCAGTACTTC. It yields the protein CASSSDRGWETQYF.

CDR3: CASRSAGGSYEQYF. The CDR3 DNA sequence: TGTGCCAGCAGGTCTGCGGGAGGCTCCTACGAGCAGTACTTC. The V and J genes are TRBV6-1 and TRBJ2-5; 8 positions match TRBD2. The DNA matches TRBJ2-7 better at its end, which makes the J call doubtful. The CDR3 is 14 residues long. Germline V lookup: CDR1 MNHNS, CDR2 SASEGT.

As regards this clonotype: This may be a read error: a much more frequent sequence differs by one nucleotide. CDR3: CASSVTGGGSYEQFF. The DNA for the CDR3 is TGTGCCAGCAGTGTAACAGGGGGCGGGTCCTACGAGCAGTTCTTC. This sequence joins TRBV6-1 and TRBJ2-1; 9 nucleotides line up with TRBD1. This CDR3 has 15 amino acids. Looked up from germline, CDR1 is MNHNS and CDR2 is SASEGT. J lost 10 bases, V lost 4 bases, and 11 bases had no gene match.

This clonotype was recorded at least ten times. The genes are TRBV6-5 and TRBJ1-2; 9 positions agree with TRBD1. V gave up 2 bases and J gave up 8 bases; unmatched junction bases: 3. Germline CDR1 is MNHEY and CDR2 is SVGAGI. This CDR3 comprises 13 residues. In DNA form, the CDR3 reads TGTGCCAGCAGTTACAGGGACAGGGAAGGCTACACCTTC. This codes for CASSYRDREGYTF.

This clonotype was seen a few times. The genes are TRBV10-3 and TRBJ2-3; no reliable D call. V lost 5 bases and J lost 4, with 10 bases in between. Germline lookup yields CDR1 ENHRY and CDR2 SYGVKD. The CDR3 length is 13 residues. CDR3: CAISIVSADTQYF. CDR3 bases: TGTGCCATCAGTATAGTTTCGGCAGATACGCAGTATTTT.

This clonotype was counted between two and nine times. The chain combines TRBV6-1 with TRBJ1-2, with D tentatively TRBD1 (5 bases). Deletions cut 7 bases from V and 3 bases from J, with 15 bases between. CDR3 length: 14 amino acids. Germline V lookup: CDR1 MNHNS, CDR2 SASEGT. The CDR3 protein is CASTGFQGDYGYTF. Here the CDR3 DNA reads TGTGCCAGCACGGGGTTTCAGGGAGACTATGGCTACACCTTC.

Points on this clonotype: Mismatch with germline at one junction end may stem from a read error. The chain links TRBV10-3 to TRBJ2-3; D remains unclear. The CDR3 is 13 residues long. Germline CDR1 and CDR2: ENHRY and SYGVKD. The CDR3 nucleotides are TGTGCCACGGAGATCTGTGCCAAAGACACGCAGTACTTT. It yields the protein CATEICAKDTQYF.

There are a few counts of this clonotype. V usage is TRBV6-1 and J usage is TRBJ2-5; no firm D call. TRBJ2-7 explains the end of the DNA better; the J call may be wrong. CDR1 is MNHNS and CDR2 is SASEGT in the germline V gene. There are 10 residues in the CDR3. The CDR3 loop is CASNAYEQYF. In DNA form, the CDR3 reads TGTGCCAGCAACGCCTACGAGCAGTACTTC.

The V call is TRBV25-1, the J call TRBJ2-5; tentatively, D is TRBD2 (6 bases). The CDR3 contains 15 residues. The germline V gene has CDR1 MGHDK and CDR2 SYGVNS. The V end lost 0 bases, the J end lost 0 bases, and 8 bases lay between the germline ends. CDR3 in DNA: TGTGCCAGCAGTGAATATGGGGGGTACCAAGAGACCCAGTACTTC. Protein sequence: CASSEYGGYQETQYF.

This clonotype is labeled medium-sized. The chain recombines TRBV6-1 with TRBJ2-1; D could derive from TRBD1 or TRBD2 (5 bases each). V was clipped by 4 bases and J by 10 bases, with 17 bases between them. The CDR3 sequence is 14 residues long. Germline-derived CDR1 and CDR2 are MNHNS and SASEGT. The CDR3 is CASSVGEFSYEQFF. The CDR3 nucleotides read TGTGCCAGCAGTGTAGGGGAGTTCTCCTACGAGCAGTTCTTC.

This clonotype was picked up many times. The genes are TRBV6-1 and TRBJ1-5; TRBD1 agrees at 8 bases. Germline CDR1 and CDR2: MNHNS and SASEGT. The CDR3 has 17 amino acids. Trimming at V came to 3 bases and at J to 3 bases, leaving 10 bases not matched to a gene. The CDR3 here is CASSDLPGTGHNQPQHF. CDR3 DNA: TGTGCCAGCAGTGACCTACCCGGGACAGGACACAATCAGCCCCAGCATTTT.

Many counts were recorded for this clonotype. This sequence joins TRBV6-9 and TRBJ1-2, with 7 bases lining up with TRBD1. This CDR3 comprises 16 residues. Trimming took 6 bases from V and 2 from J; bases not matched to a gene: 12. Germline loops: CDR1 MNHGY, CDR2 SVAAGI. CDR3 in DNA: TGTGCCAGCAGACGCTCTCCGGACAGGCCAAACTATGGCTACACCTTC. Protein: CASRRSPDRPNYGYTF.

CDR3 sequence (DNA): TGTGCCAGCAGTTACTGCAGCGGGAGGTTCTACATTCAGTACTTC. The encoded protein is CASSYCSGRFYIQYF. The chain uses TRBV6-5 and TRBJ2-4; 9 positions match TRBD2. The germline V gene encodes CDR1 MNHEY and CDR2 SVGAGI. The CDR3 length is 15 residues. Unmatched junction bases numbered 6, after V lost 1 base and J lost 8 bases.

The V call is TRBV7-2, the J call TRBJ2-4; 11 bases map to TRBD2. The closer fit of TRBJ2-1 to the DNA end suggests the J call may be wrong. Germline lookup yields CDR1 SGHTA and CDR2 FQGNSA. This CDR3 has 16 amino acids. The CDR3 region is CASSLVPLAGVNEQFF. CDR3 DNA sequence: TGTGCCAGCAGCTTAGTTCCACTAGCGGGAGTCAATGAGCAGTTCTTC.

The rearrangement joins TRBV6-5 to TRBJ2-1, with D maybe TRBD2 (5 bases). Near its end, the DNA agrees better with TRBJ2-7, so the J call may be wrong. There are 15 residues in the CDR3. From germline, CDR1 is MNHEY and CDR2 SVGAGI. The DNA for the CDR3 is TGTGCCAGCAGTTCCCCTGGAGCGGAGAAATACGAGCAGTACTTC. Translating gives CASSSPGAEKYEQYF.

This chain links TRBV30 with TRBJ1-5, with 7 nucleotides matching TRBD1. V was clipped by 7 bases and J by 4 bases; unmatched bases: 10. This CDR3 has 14 amino acids. Germline V CDR1 and CDR2: GTSNPN, SVGIG (reference sequence). Written as DNA, the CDR3 is TGTGCCTACCAGGGGGGAGGGAGGAATCAGCCCCAGCATTTT. Amino acid sequence: CAYQGGGRNQPQHF. Together with reference TRBV30 and TRBJ1-5, the CDR3 gives the full variable domain: SQTIHQWPATLVQPVGSPLSLECTVEGTSNPNLYWYRQAAGRGLQLLFYSVGIGQISSEVPQNLSASRPQDRQFILSSKKLLLSDSGFYLCAYQGGGRNQPQHFGDGTRLSIL.

This chain connects TRBV5-1 to TRBJ2-3, with 10 bases that match TRBD2. V shed 7 bases, J shed 5 bases, and the junction held 10 bases outside the gene matches. CDR3 length: 15 residues. CDR1 SGHRS and CDR2 YFSETQ come from the germline V gene. The CDR3 sequence: CASGSGAGGQDTQYF. The CDR3 coding sequence is TGCGCCAGCGGCTCGGGAGCGGGAGGGCAAGATACGCAGTATTTT.

This chain links TRBV6-1 with TRBJ1-2, with 7 positions matching TRBD1. The CDR3 is 14 amino acids. Trimming at V came to 5 bases and at J to 5 bases, leaving 8 bases not matched to a gene. Germline V gene data show CDR1 as MNHNS and CDR2 as SASEGT. The CDR3 spells CASSPDRDRYGYTF. CDR3 sequence (DNA): TGTGCCAGCAGTCCCGACAGGGATCGGTATGGCTACACCTTC.

This clonotype occurred a few times. The rearrangement uses TRBV6-5 and TRBJ1-6; D is undetermined. The CDR3 has 14 amino acids. V lost 0 bases to trimming and J lost 5 bases, with 5 bases between them. The germline V gene has CDR1 MNHEY and CDR2 SVGAGI. CDR3 in DNA: TGTGCCAGCAGTTACTCGGCCAATAATTCACCCCTCCACTTT. Amino acids: CASSYSANNSPLHF.

The rearrangement links TRBV27 to TRBJ2-5, with D possibly being TRBD1 (5 bases). Germline CDR1 is MNHEY and CDR2 is SMNVEV (reference sequence). Trimming took off 4 bases at V and 7 bases at J, with 16 bases between the two ends. This CDR3 is built from 14 residues. The CDR3 sequence is CASSSHMGPGTQYF. CDR3 bases: TGTGCCAGCAGTTCTCACATGGGGCCCGGGACCCAGTACTTC.

This clonotype was recorded many times. The chain is built from TRBV7-2 and TRBJ2-6; 12 bases agree with TRBD1. There are 17 residues in the CDR3. Germline V gene data show CDR1 as SGHTA and CDR2 as FQGNSA. V dropped 7 bases and J dropped 1; count of bases not matched to a gene: 5. The chain's CDR3 is CASIPGQGASGANVLTF. CDR3 DNA sequence: TGTGCCAGCATCCCGGGACAGGGGGCTTCTGGGGCCAACGTCCTGACTTTC.

The chain recombines TRBV6-1 with TRBJ1-1, with D possibly being TRBD1 (5 bases). The CDR3 is 15 amino acids. Trimming removed 5 bases at V and 5 bases at J, with 18 bases between. Germline CDR1 and CDR2: MNHNS and SASEGT. The CDR3 sequence: CASSQSQGQKTEAFF. The CDR3 DNA follows: TGTGCCAGCAGTCAAAGTCAGGGTCAGAAAACTGAAGCTTTCTTT.

This clonotype was seen only a few times. The chain combines TRBV6-4 with TRBJ2-1, with 9 bases identical to TRBD2. The CDR3 covers 17 residues. Germline-derived CDR1 and CDR2 are MRHNA and SNTAGT. V shed 5 bases, J shed 8 bases, and the junction held 16 bases outside the gene matches. The CDR3: CASSPPQAGGPYYEQFF. The CDR3 nucleotides are TGTGCCAGCAGTCCTCCCCAGGCGGGAGGGCCGTACTATGAGCAGTTCTTC.

The J gene is TRBJ2-3, the V gene TRBV6-1; tentative D call: TRBD2 (5 bases). The V and J ends lost 5 bases and 5 bases respectively, with 17 bases between them. Germline V lookup: CDR1 MNHNS, CDR2 SASEGT. The length of the CDR3 is 15 residues. This CDR3 is CASSQEYRGEDTQYF. The DNA of the CDR3 is TGTGCCAGCAGTCAAGAGTACCGGGGTGAAGATACGCAGTATTTT.

The V call is TRBV7-2, the J call TRBJ1-2, with unresolved D. The CDR3 extends over 13 amino acids. Germline V gives CDR1 SGHTA, CDR2 FQGNSA. Between the trimmed V and J ends, which lost 6 bases and 7 bases, there was a span of 15 bases. In DNA, the CDR3 is TGTGCCAGCAGTCCCGGGCGCTTTCTTGGCTACACCTTC. Protein: CASSPGRFLGYTF.